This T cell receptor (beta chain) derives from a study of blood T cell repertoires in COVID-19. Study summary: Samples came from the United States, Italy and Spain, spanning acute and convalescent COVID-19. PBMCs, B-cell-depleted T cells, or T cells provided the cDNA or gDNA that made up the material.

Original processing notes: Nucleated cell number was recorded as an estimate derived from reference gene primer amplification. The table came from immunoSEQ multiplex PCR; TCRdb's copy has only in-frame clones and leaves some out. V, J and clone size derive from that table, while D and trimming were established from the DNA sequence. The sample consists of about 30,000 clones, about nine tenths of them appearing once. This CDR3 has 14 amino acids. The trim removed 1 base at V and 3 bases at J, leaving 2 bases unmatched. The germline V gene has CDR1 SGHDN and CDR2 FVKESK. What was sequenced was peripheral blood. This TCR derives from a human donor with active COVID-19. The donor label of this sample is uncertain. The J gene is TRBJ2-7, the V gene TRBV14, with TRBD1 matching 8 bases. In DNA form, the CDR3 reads TGTGCCAGCAGCCAAGGACAGGGGTTCTACGAGCAGTACTTC. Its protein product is CASSQGQGFYEQYF.